This T cell receptor beta chain was observed in a study of CD8 T cells in Susac syndrome. Germline lookup yields CDR1 DFQATT and CDR2 SNEGSKA (reference sequence). This CDR3 comprises 14 residues. Deletions cut 0 bases from V and 2 bases from J, with 8 bases between. Reverse transcription of about 0.45 to 1 ug RNA was performed with random hexamers. TCRdb itself ran the immunoSEQ multiplex PCR reads through MiXCR, one entry per CDR3 protein. The sample contains tens of thousands of distinct CDR3 sequences, over 90% of which appear only once. V usage is TRBV20-1 and J usage is TRBJ1-5; maybe TRBD1 (6 bases). The sequenced sample consisted of CD4+ T cells from PBMCs. The receptor was derived from a human donor with Susac syndrome. The CDR3 protein is CSAREGAGNQPQHF. CDR3 in DNA: TGCAGTGCTAGAGAGGGGGCTGGCAATCAGCCCCAGCATTTT.